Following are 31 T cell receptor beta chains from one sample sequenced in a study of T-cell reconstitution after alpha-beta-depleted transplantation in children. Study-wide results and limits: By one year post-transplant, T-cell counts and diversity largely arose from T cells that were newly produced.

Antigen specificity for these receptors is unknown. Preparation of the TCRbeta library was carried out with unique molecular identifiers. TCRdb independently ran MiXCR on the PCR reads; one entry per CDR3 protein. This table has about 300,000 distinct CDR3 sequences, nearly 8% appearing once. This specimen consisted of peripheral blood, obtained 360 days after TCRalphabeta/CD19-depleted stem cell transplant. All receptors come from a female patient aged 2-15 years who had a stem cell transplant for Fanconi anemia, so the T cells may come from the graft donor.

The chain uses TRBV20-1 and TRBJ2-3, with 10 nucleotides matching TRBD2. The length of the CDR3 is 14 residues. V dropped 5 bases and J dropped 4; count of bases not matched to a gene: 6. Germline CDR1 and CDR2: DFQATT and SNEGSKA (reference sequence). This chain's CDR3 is CSAGRSGGADTQYF. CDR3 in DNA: TGCAGTGCTGGGCGCAGCGGGGGGGCAGATACGCAGTATTTT.

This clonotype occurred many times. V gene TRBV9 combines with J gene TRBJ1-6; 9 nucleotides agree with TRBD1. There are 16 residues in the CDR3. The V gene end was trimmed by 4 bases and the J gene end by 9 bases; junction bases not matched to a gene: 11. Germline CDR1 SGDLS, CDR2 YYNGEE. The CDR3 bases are TGTGCCAGCAGCCCGTGGAGGGACAGGGTGTCTTCACCCCTCCACTTT. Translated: CASSPWRDRVSSPLHF.

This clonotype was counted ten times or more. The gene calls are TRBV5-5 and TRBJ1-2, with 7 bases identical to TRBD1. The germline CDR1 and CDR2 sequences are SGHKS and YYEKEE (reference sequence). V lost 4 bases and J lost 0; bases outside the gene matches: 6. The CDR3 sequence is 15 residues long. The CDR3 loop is CASSGDSPSNYGYTF. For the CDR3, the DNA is TGTGCCAGCAGCGGGGACAGCCCCTCTAACTATGGCTACACCTTC.

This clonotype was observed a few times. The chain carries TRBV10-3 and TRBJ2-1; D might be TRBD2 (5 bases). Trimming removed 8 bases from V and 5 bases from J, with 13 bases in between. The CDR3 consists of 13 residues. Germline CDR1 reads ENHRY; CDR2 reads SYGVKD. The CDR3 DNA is TGTGCCATCTTTAATCCGGGAAACAATGAGCAGTTCTTC. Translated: CAIFNPGNNEQFF.

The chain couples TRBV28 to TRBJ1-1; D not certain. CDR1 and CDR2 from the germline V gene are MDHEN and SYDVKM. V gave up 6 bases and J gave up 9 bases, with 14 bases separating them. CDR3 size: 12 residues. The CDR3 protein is CASRLDRAKAFF. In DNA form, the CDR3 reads TGTGCCAGCAGACTGGACCGGGCCAAAGCTTTCTTT.

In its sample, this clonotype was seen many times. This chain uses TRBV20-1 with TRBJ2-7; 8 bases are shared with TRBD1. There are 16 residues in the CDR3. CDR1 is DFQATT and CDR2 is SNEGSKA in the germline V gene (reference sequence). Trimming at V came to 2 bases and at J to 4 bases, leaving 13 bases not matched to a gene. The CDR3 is CSARPSDRTGLYEQYF. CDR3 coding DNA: TGCAGTGCTAGACCATCGGACCGGACAGGGCTATACGAGCAGTACTTC.

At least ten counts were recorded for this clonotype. The CDR3: CSARANPGQGNTEAFF. CDR3 nucleotides: TGCAGTGCTAGAGCCAACCCAGGACAGGGGAACACTGAAGCTTTCTTT. The J gene is TRBJ1-1, the V gene TRBV20-1; 8 bases are shared with TRBD1. Germline V gene data show CDR1 as DFQATT and CDR2 as SNEGSKA (reference sequence). The trim removed 1 base at V and 1 base at J, leaving 8 bases unmatched. CDR3 length equals 16 residues.

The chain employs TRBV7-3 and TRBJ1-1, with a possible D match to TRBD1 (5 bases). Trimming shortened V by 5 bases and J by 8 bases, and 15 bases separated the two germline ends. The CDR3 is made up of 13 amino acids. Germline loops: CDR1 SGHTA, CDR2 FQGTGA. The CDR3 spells CASSQSGGSEAFF. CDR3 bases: TGTGCCAGCAGCCAAAGTGGGGGTTCGGAAGCTTTCTTT.

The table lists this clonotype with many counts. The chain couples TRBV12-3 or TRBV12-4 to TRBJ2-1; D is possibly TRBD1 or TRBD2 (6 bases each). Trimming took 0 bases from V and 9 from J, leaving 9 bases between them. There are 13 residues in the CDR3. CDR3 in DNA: TGTGCCAGCAGTTTAGCAGGGGGAGGTGAGCAGTTCTTC. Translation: CASSLAGGGEQFF.

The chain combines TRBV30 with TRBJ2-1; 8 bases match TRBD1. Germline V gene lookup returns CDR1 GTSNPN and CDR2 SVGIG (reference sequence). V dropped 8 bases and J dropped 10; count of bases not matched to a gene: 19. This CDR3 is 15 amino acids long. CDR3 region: CATCPGAYRGEEQFF. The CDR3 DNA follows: TGTGCCACCTGCCCCGGCGCTTACAGGGGGGAAGAGCAGTTCTTC.

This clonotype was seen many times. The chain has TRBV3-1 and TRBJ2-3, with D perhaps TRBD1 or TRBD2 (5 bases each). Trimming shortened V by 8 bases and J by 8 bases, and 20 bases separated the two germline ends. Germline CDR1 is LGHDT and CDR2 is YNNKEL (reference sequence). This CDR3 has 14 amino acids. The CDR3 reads CASRAGPGSVTQYF. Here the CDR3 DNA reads TGTGCCAGCCGAGCAGGGCCGGGGAGTGTTACGCAGTATTTT.

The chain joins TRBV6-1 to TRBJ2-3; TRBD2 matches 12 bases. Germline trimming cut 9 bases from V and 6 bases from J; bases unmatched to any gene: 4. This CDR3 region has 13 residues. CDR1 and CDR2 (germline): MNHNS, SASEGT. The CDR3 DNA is TGTGCCAGTATGACTAGCGGGAGCGATACGCAGTATTTT. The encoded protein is CASMTSGSDTQYF.

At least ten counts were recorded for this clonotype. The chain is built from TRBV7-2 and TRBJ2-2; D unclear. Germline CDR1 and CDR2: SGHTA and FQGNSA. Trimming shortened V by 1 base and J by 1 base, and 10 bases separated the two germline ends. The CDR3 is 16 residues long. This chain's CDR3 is CASSLDGRRNTGELFF. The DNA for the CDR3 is TGTGCCAGCAGCTTAGACGGCAGGAGGAACACCGGGGAGCTGTTTTTT.

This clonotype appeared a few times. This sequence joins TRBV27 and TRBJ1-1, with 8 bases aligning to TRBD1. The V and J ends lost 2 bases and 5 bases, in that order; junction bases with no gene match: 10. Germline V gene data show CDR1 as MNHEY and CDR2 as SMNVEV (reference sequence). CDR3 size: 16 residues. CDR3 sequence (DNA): TGTGCCAGCAGTTTAGTCGGGGGCAGGGGGCCGACTGAAGCTTTCTTT. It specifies CASSLVGGRGPTEAFF.

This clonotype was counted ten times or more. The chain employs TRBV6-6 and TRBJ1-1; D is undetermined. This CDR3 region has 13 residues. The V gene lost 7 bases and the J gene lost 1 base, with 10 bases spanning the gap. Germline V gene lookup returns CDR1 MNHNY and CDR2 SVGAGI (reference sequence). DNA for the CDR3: TGTGCCAGCACATTTGGTGGGAACACTGAAGCTTTCTTT. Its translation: CASTFGGNTEAFF.

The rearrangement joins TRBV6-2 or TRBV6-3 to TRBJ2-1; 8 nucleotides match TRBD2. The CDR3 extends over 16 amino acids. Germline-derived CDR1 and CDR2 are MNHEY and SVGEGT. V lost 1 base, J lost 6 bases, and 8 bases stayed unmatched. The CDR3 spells CASSYYVTSAFNEQFF. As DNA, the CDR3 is TGTGCCAGCAGTTACTACGTGACTAGCGCGTTCAATGAGCAGTTCTTC.

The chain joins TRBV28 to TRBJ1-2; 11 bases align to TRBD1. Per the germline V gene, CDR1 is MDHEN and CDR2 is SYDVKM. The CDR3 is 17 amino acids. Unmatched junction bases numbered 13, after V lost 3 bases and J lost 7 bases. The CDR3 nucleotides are TGTGCCAGCAGTTTCTTATTCGTCGGACAGGGGGCGGGTGGCTACACCTTC. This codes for CASSFLFVGQGAGGYTF.

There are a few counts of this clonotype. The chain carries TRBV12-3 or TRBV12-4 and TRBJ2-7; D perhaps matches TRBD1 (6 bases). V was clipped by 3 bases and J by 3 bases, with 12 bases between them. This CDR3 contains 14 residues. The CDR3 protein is CASSFRDKHYEQYF. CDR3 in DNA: TGTGCCAGCAGTTTCCGGGACAAACACTACGAGCAGTACTTC.

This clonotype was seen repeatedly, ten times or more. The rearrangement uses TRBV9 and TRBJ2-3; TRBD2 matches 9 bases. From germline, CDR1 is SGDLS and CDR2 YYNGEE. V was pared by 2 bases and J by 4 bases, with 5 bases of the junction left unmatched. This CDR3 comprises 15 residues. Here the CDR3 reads CASSVVTSGPDTQYF. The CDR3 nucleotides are TGTGCCAGCAGCGTGGTTACTAGCGGGCCAGATACGCAGTATTTT. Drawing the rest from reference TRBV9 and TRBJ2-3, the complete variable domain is DSGVTQTPKHLITATGQRVTLRCSPRSGDLSVYWYQQSLDQGLQFLIQYYNGEERAKGNILERFSAQQFPDLHSELNLSSLELGDSALYFCASSVVTSGPDTQYFGPGTRLTVL.

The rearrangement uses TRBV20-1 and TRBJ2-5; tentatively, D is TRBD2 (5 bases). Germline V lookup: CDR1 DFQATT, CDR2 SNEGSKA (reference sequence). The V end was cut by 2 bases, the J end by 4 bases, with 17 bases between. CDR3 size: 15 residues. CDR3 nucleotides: TGCAGTGCTAGAAAACGGGGTAGCAGCACAGAGACCCAGTACTTC. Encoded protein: CSARKRGSSTETQYF.

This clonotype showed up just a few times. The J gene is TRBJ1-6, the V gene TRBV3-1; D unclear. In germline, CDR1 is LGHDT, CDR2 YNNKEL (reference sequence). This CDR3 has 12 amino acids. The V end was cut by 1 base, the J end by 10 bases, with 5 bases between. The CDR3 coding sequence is TGTGCCAGCAGCCAAGTTAGCTCACCCCTCCACTTT. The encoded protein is CASSQVSSPLHF.

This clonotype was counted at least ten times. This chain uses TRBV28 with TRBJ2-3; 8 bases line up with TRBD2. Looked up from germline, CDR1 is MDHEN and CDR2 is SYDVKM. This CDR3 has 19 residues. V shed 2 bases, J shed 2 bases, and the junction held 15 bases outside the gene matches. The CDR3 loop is CASSLRGLRRGDPTDTQYF. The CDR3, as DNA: TGTGCCAGCAGTTTACGCGGGTTACGGCGGGGGGACCCCACAGATACGCAGTATTTT.

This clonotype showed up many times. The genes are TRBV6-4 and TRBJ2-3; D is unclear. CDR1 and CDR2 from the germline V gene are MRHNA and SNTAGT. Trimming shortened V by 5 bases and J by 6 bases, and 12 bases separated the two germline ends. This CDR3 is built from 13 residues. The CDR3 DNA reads TGTGCCAGCAGTTCGACTCCCCGCGATACGCAGTATTTT. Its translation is CASSSTPRDTQYF.

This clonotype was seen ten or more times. The CDR3 is CASSLHVLAGEETQYF. The DNA for the CDR3 is TGTGCCAGCAGCTTACATGTTTTAGCGGGGGAGGAGACCCAGTACTTC. The V call is TRBV7-7, the J call TRBJ2-5; the match to TRBD2 covers 9 bases. The CDR3 spans 16 residues. J was trimmed by 5 bases and V by 2 bases; bases with no gene match: 9. Germline V gene data show CDR1 as SSHAT and CDR2 as FNYEAQ (reference sequence).

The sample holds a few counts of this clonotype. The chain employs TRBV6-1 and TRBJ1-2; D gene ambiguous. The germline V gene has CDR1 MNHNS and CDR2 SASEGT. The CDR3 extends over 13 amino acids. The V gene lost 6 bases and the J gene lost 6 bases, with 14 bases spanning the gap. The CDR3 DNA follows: TGTGCCAGCAGCCGGGGAGGTTTGGATGGCTACACCTTC. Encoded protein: CASSRGGLDGYTF.

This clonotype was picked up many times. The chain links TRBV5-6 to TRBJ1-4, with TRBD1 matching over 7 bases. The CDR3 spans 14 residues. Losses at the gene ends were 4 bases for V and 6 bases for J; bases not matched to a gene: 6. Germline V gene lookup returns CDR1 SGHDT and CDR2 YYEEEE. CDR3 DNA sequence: TGTGCCAGCAGCCTACAGGGGATCCATGAAAAACTGTTTTTT. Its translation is CASSLQGIHEKLFF.

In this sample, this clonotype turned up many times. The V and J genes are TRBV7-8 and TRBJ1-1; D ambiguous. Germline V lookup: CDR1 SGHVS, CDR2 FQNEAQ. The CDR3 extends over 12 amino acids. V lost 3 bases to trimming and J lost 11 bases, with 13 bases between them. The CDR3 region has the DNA TGTGCCAGCAGCTTTATCTCCGGACCGGCTTTCTTT. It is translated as CASSFISGPAFF.

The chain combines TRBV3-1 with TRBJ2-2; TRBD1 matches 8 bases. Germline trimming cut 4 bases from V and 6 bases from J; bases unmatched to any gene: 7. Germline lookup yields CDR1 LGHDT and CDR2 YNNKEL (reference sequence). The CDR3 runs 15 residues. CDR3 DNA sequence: TGTGCCAGCAGCCCCAGGGGGCGAATTGCCGGGGAGCTGTTTTTT. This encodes CASSPRGRIAGELFF.

CDR3 residues: CASSIGSNSPLHF. The CDR3 nucleotides read TGCGCCAGCAGTATAGGGTCTAATTCACCCCTCCACTTT. This chain uses TRBV10-2 with TRBJ1-6; no clear D. CDR3 length: 13 amino acids. V was clipped by 5 bases and J by 6 bases, with 8 bases between them. CDR1 WSHSY and CDR2 SAAADI come from the germline V gene.

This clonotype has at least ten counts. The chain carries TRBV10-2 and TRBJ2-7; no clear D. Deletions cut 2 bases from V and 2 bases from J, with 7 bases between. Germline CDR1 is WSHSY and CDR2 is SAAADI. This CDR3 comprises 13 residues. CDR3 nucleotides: TGCGCCAGCAGTGAGGGAGCCGCCTACGAGCAGTACTTC. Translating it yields CASSEGAAYEQYF.

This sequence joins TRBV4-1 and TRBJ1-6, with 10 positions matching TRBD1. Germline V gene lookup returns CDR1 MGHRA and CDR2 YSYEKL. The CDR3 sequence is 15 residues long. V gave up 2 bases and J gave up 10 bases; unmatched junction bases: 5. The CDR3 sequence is CASSQRDRGESPLHF. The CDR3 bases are TGCGCCAGCAGCCAACGGGACAGGGGAGAATCACCCCTCCACTTT.